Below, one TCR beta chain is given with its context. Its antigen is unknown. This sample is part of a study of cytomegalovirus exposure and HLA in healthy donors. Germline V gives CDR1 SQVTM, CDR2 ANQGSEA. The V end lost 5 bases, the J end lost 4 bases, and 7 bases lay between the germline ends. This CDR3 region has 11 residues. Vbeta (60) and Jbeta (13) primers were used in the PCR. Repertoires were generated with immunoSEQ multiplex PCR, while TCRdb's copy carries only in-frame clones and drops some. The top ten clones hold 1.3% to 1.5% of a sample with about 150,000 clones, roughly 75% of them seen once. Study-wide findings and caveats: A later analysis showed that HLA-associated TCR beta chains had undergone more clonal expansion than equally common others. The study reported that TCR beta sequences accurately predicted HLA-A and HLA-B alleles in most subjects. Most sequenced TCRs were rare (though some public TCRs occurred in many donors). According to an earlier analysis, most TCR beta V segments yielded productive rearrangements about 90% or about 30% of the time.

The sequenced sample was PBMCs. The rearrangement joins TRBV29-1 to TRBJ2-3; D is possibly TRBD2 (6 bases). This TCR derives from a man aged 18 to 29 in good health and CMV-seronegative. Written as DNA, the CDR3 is TGCAGCGTTACTAGCTCAGATACGCAGTATTTT. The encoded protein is CSVTSSDTQYF.